The subject of this entry is one T cell receptor (beta chain). The sample comes from a study of blood T cell repertoires in COVID-19. Study at large: Acute and convalescent COVID-19 samples came from the United States, Italy and Spain. PBMCs, B-cell-depleted T cells, or T cells provided the cDNA or gDNA that made up the material.

Germline assignment: CDR1 MDHEN and CDR2 SYDVKM. The germline V and J ends were trimmed by 5 bases and 6 bases, with 10 bases remaining between them. This CDR3 spans 13 amino acids. Original processing notes: Amplifying reference gene primers gave estimates of nucleated cell counts. Sequenced by immunoSEQ multiplex PCR; TCRdb stores in-frame clones only, minus some. V and J calls and clone size are given by that table; D and trimming were obtained from the DNA. The data show a few hundred thousand clones, 65% to 90% seen once. This sequence joins TRBV28 and TRBJ2-2, with a possible D match to TRBD1 (6 bases). Sequencing used PBMCs or T cells enriched from blood (not recorded which). The TCR sequence derives from a woman between 40 and 55 years old with acute COVID-19. CDR3 bases: TGTGCCAGCAGTCTAACAGGGCCCGGGGAGCTGTTTTTT. The encoded protein is CASSLTGPGELFF. Together with reference TRBV28 and TRBJ2-2, the CDR3 gives the full variable domain: DVKVTQSSRYLVKRTGEKVFLECVQDMDHENMFWYRQDPGLGLRLIYFSYDVKMKEKGDIPEGYSVSREKKERFSLILESASTNQTSMYLCASSLTGPGELFFGEGSRLTVL.